Shown below are 25 T cell receptor beta chains from a single sample sequenced in a study of cytomegalovirus exposure and HLA in healthy donors. With 60 Vbeta and 13 Jbeta primers, the PCR was carried out. TCRdb keeps only in-frame clones here, not all; method: immunoSEQ multiplex PCR. The table records under 140,000 clones, approximately 84% of them present only once. The specimen was PBMCs. These receptor sequences come from a man aged 40-55 years in good health and CMV-seronegative.

This rearrangement joins TRBV4-1 to TRBJ1-4, with D perhaps matching TRBD1 (6 bases). Per the germline V gene, CDR1 is MGHRA and CDR2 is YSYEKL. This CDR3 region has 15 residues. V was pared by 5 bases and J by 3 bases, with 13 bases between. This CDR3 is CASSYRDNSNEKLFF. The CDR3 nucleotides read TGCGCCAGCAGCTACCGGGACAACTCTAATGAAAAACTGTTTTTT.

The rearrangement joins TRBV28 to TRBJ1-5; D perhaps matches TRBD1 (6 bases). V gave up 6 bases and J gave up 2 bases, with 20 bases separating them. CDR3 length: 17 amino acids. Germline loops: CDR1 MDHEN, CDR2 SYDVKM. The CDR3 reads CASRRPWGGGGNQPQHF. The CDR3 DNA reads as TGTGCCAGCAGACGACCTTGGGGGGGCGGAGGCAATCAGCCCCAGCATTTT.

The chain couples TRBV15 to TRBJ1-3; 12 bases agree with TRBD1. The CDR3 sequence is 18 residues long. Per the germline V gene, CDR1 is LNHNV and CDR2 is YYDKDF (reference sequence). With V trimmed by 5 bases and J by 4 bases, 12 bases remained unmatched. The CDR3 protein is CATSSHVGQGAVGNTIYF. CDR3 sequence (DNA): TGTGCCACCAGCTCACACGTGGGACAGGGGGCGGTCGGAAACACCATATATTTT.

V gene TRBV25-1 combines with J gene TRBJ2-1, with 11 bases fitting TRBD2. Germline V lookup: CDR1 MGHDK, CDR2 SYGVNS. The CDR3 has 17 residues. The trim removed 5 bases at V and 5 bases at J, leaving 11 bases unmatched. The CDR3 loop reads CASSPPLAGGRNNEQFF. CDR3 sequence (DNA): TGTGCCAGCAGTCCTCCATTAGCGGGGGGGAGAAACAATGAGCAGTTCTTC.

As to this clone: The junction shows a germline mismatch at one end, possibly a read error. V is TRBV28 and J is TRBJ2-4; 8 bases map to TRBD1. CDR1 is MDHEN, CDR2 SYDVKM, per germline. The CDR3 runs 12 residues. CDR3 nucleotide sequence: TGTGCCAGCAGTGTACAGGGGGTACGTTGGCACTTC. Its translation is CASSVQGVRWHF.

The rearrangement links TRBV20-1 to TRBJ1-2; no clear D gene. Trimming took 5 bases from V and 8 from J, leaving 12 bases between them. CDR3 length: 11 residues. The germline gives CDR1 DFQATT, CDR2 SNEGSKA (reference sequence). In DNA form, the CDR3 reads TGCAGTGCTGAGGGTCTGGGAGGCTACACCTTC. This gives the protein CSAEGLGGYTF.

The chain links TRBV6-5 to TRBJ2-3, with 9 nucleotides matching TRBD2. V trimming: 6 bases; J trimming: 2 bases; junction bases outside the gene matches: 6. CDR1 and CDR2 (germline): MNHEY, SVGAGI. CDR3 length equals 15 residues. The DNA of the CDR3 is TGTGCCAGCAGGGAGCGGGGGGTCCCCACAGATACGCAGTATTTT. This encodes CASRERGVPTDTQYF.

This chain connects TRBV29-1 to TRBJ1-2; D is possibly TRBD1 (5 bases). V lost 6 bases, J lost 3 bases, and 14 bases lay in between. Germline V gene data show CDR1 as SQVTM and CDR2 as ANQGSEA. The CDR3 contains 13 residues. CDR3 region: CSVAGFSDYGYTF. The CDR3 region has the DNA TGCAGCGTGGCAGGGTTCTCAGACTATGGCTACACCTTC.

The chain carries TRBV6-1 and TRBJ2-5; the match to TRBD2 covers 10 bases. CDR1 and CDR2 from the germline V gene are MNHNS and SASEGT. The CDR3 loop spans 16 amino acids. Trimming cost V 4 bases and J 0 bases; bases outside gene matches: 5. Here the CDR3 reads CASSALAGPYQETQYF. The DNA for the CDR3 is TGTGCCAGCAGTGCACTAGCGGGGCCGTACCAAGAGACCCAGTACTTC.

The chain is built from TRBV10-3 and TRBJ1-5; TRBD1 agrees at 9 bases. V was pared by 4 bases and J by 7 bases, with 8 bases of the junction left unmatched. Germline CDR1 and CDR2: ENHRY and SYGVKD. The CDR3 runs 15 residues. In DNA, the CDR3 is TGTGCCATCAGTGGAGGGGGACAGGGAGTCCAGCCCCAGCATTTT. Its translation: CAISGGGQGVQPQHF.

V gene TRBV2 combines with J gene TRBJ2-1; 9 bases map to TRBD2. V was clipped by 6 bases and J by 8 bases; unmatched bases: 8. This CDR3 contains 14 residues. Germline CDR1 is SNHLY and CDR2 is FYNNEI. The CDR3 loop reads CASSLASGVDEQFF. The CDR3 DNA follows: TGTGCCAGCAGCCTCGCTAGCGGGGTGGATGAGCAGTTCTTC.

The chain is built from TRBV5-4 and TRBJ1-4, with TRBD1 matching 9 bases. The CDR3 runs to 18 residues. Trimming at V came to 4 bases and at J to 10 bases, leaving 20 bases not matched to a gene. Germline V CDR1 and CDR2: SGHNT, YYREEE (reference sequence). CDR3 bases: TGTGCCAGCAGCGAATATACCGGGACAGGGCCGGTGGATGGAAAACTGTTTTTT. Protein: CASSEYTGTGPVDGKLFF.

The chain is built from TRBV6-1 and TRBJ1-2; TRBD1 aligns across 7 bases. This CDR3 is built from 13 residues. The germline V gene has CDR1 MNHNS and CDR2 SASEGT. J lost 5 bases, V lost 5 bases, and 5 bases had no gene match. The CDR3 loop is CASSTGTAYGYTF. The CDR3 nucleotides are TGTGCCAGCAGTACCGGGACAGCTTATGGCTACACCTTC.

The rearrangement joins TRBV4-1 to TRBJ2-5; D may be TRBD2 (5 bases). Trimming removed 1 base from V and 6 bases from J, with 15 bases in between. Germline loops: CDR1 MGHRA, CDR2 YSYEKL. The CDR3 has 15 residues. CDR3 in amino acids: CASSQVIVAGKTQYF. The CDR3 nucleotides read TGCGCCAGCAGCCAAGTTATTGTCGCGGGCAAGACCCAGTACTTC.

The J gene is TRBJ2-7, the V gene TRBV4-3, with D tentatively TRBD1 (6 bases). Trimming removed 0 bases at V and 6 bases at J, with 15 bases between. Germline V gene lookup returns CDR1 LGHNA and CDR2 YSLEER. This CDR3 comprises 15 residues. CDR3 in DNA: TGCGCCAGCAGCCAAGATCAGGGGTTTGCGGGCGAGCAGTACTTC. This sequence encodes CASSQDQGFAGEQYF.

V and J are TRBV2 and TRBJ1-1; 7 positions agree with TRBD1. After removal of 7 bases from V and 1 base from J, the junction contained 6 bases not matched to a gene. This CDR3 is built from 14 residues. Germline loops: CDR1 SNHLY, CDR2 FYNNEI. CDR3 bases: TGTGCCAGCATTTACGGACAGGCGAACACTGAAGCTTTCTTT. It codes for CASIYGQANTEAFF.

This chain connects TRBV5-1 to TRBJ2-3; D is undetermined. V lost 5 bases and J 0 bases, leaving 10 bases between the germline ends. Germline V gives CDR1 SGHRS, CDR2 YFSETQ. CDR3 length: 14 amino acids. Here the CDR3 DNA reads TGCGCCAGCAGACACGATCCTAGCACAGATACGCAGTATTTT. Encoded protein: CASRHDPSTDTQYF.

V and J are TRBV2 and TRBJ2-6; D unresolved. From germline, CDR1 is SNHLY and CDR2 FYNNEI. Trimming shortened V by 6 bases and J by 0 bases, and 9 bases separated the two germline ends. This CDR3 comprises 15 residues. The CDR3 coding sequence is TGTGCCAGCAGAGCTGACAACTCTGGGGCCAACGTCCTGACTTTC. Translated, it gives CASRADNSGANVLTF.

This clone came up once. CDR3 residues: CASSSLAGGRDTQYF. The CDR3 DNA is TGTGCCAGCAGTTCCTTAGCGGGGGGGAGGGATACGCAGTATTTT. The chain carries TRBV6-1 and TRBJ2-3; 11 bases agree with TRBD2. The CDR3 has 15 residues. With 5 bases clipped from V and 6 bases from J, the junction kept 7 bases outside the gene matches. Germline V gene lookup returns CDR1 MNHNS and CDR2 SASEGT.

The chain recombines TRBV4-2 with TRBJ2-5; the match to TRBD2 covers 16 bases. With V trimmed by 4 bases and J by 2 bases, 10 bases remained unmatched. There are 19 residues in the CDR3. Germline-derived CDR1 and CDR2 are LGHNA and YNFKEQ. CDR3 DNA sequence: TGTGCCAGCAGCCGCACCGCCGGGACTAGCGGGGGGGCACAAGAGACCCAGTACTTC. This codes for CASSRTAGTSGGAQETQYF.

This clone was seen only once. This chain uses TRBV10-3 with TRBJ1-2; TRBD1 aligns across 12 bases. This CDR3 is 17 amino acids long. V gave up 4 bases and J gave up 4 bases; unmatched junction bases: 10. CDR1 and CDR2 from the germline V gene are ENHRY and SYGVKD. The CDR3 is CAISGGTGGGQAYGYTF. The DNA of the CDR3 is TGTGCCATCAGTGGGGGGACAGGGGGCGGTCAAGCCTATGGCTACACCTTC.

In DNA, the CDR3 is TGTGCCATCAGTGAGAACAGGGGTCGCGACACTGAAGCTTTCTTT. Protein product: CAISENRGRDTEAFF. The chain combines TRBV10-3 with TRBJ1-1; 7 bases match TRBD1. Germline V lookup: CDR1 ENHRY, CDR2 SYGVKD. The CDR3 consists of 15 residues. J was trimmed by 3 bases and V by 2 bases; bases with no gene match: 6.

This clone was seen a few times. The V call is TRBV18, the J call TRBJ2-7, with 7 positions matching TRBD2. Germline assignment: CDR1 KGHSH and CDR2 LQKENI. The CDR3 is 14 residues long. V lost 6 bases to trimming and J lost 0 bases; unmatched junction nucleotides: 5. In nucleotides, the CDR3 is TGTGCCAGCTCTCAAGGGAGGGGCTCCTACGAGCAGTACTTC. This translates into CASSQGRGSYEQYF.

The chain has TRBV19 and TRBJ1-1; tentative D call: TRBD1 (5 bases). The germline V gene has CDR1 LNHDA and CDR2 SQIVND (reference sequence). Trimming stripped 4 bases from V and 2 bases from J, with 17 bases between. The CDR3 spans 16 residues. CDR3 region: CASSKRGETVNTEAFF. The CDR3 DNA reads as TGTGCCAGTAGTAAGCGGGGAGAGACAGTCAACACTGAAGCTTTCTTT.

The chain employs TRBV2 and TRBJ1-1, with 10 nucleotides matching TRBD1. Germline lookup yields CDR1 SNHLY and CDR2 FYNNEI. Losses at the gene ends were 6 bases for V and 2 bases for J; bases not matched to a gene: 3. This CDR3 contains 14 residues. The CDR3 DNA sequence: TGTGCCAGCAGGCGGGACAGGGGAAACACTGAAGCTTTCTTT. Translation: CASRRDRGNTEAFF. Looking up the rest from reference TRBV2 and TRBJ1-1 gives the full variable domain: EPEVTQTPSHQVTQMGQEVILRCVPISNHLYFYWYRQILGQKVEFLVSFYNNEISEKSEIFDDQFSVERPDGSNFTLKIRSTKLEDSAMYFCASRRDRGNTEAFFGQGTRLTVV.